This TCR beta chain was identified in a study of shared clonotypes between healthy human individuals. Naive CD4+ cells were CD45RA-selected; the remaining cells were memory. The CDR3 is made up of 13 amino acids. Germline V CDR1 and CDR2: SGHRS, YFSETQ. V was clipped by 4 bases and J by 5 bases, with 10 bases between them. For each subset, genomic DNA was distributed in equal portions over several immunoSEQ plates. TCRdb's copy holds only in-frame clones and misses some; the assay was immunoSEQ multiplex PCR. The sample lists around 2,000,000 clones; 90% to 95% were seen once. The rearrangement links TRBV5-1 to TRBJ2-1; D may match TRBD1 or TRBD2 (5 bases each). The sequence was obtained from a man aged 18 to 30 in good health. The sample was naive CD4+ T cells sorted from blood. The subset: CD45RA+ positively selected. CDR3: CASSRDPNNEQFF. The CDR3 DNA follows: TGCGCCAGCAGCCGGGACCCTAACAATGAGCAGTTCTTC.